This TCR beta chain comes out of a study of blood T cell repertoires in COVID-19. CDR3 size: 20 residues. The V end was cut by 7 bases, the J end by 6 bases, with 33 bases between. The germline V gene encodes CDR1 LNHNV and CDR2 YYDKDF (reference sequence). Clones were read by immunoSEQ multiplex PCR, and TCRdb kept only the in-frame ones, dropping some. The table includes approximately 220,000 clones, roughly 81% detected once. The specimen was peripheral blood. This chain connects TRBV15 to TRBJ2-2; maybe TRBD2 (8 bases). This receptor was identified in a man aged 45-60 years who had recovered from COVID-19. In DNA, the CDR3 is TGTGCCACCATTGAAACAGGGGATAAGAGAATTGGACTAGCCGCCGGGGAGCTGTTTTTT. Protein sequence: CATIETGDKRIGLAAGELFF.